This record looks at one T cell receptor (beta chain) sequence and its context. What it binds is unknown. This CDR3 has 12 residues. CDR1 and CDR2 (germline): MNHEY, SMNVEV (reference sequence). V was shortened by 5 bases and J by 6 bases, with 10 bases between the two germline ends. TCRdb's copy holds only in-frame clones and misses some; the assay was immunoSEQ multiplex PCR. The sample carries some 87,000 clones, about 95% recorded once. This entry comes from a study of cytomegalovirus exposure and HLA in healthy donors. Across the whole study: The approximately 660 first-cohort repertoires shared a platform with the 120 or so validation repertoires, as reported in a later analysis. Study conclusions and caveats: Cytomegalovirus status, reportedly, was diagnosed with high specificity and sensitivity by the classifier.

Specimen: PBMCs. The chain has TRBV27 and TRBJ1-1; D is unresolved. This TCR was recovered from a woman between 18 and 29 years old in good health and CMV-seronegative. The DNA of the CDR3 is TGTGCCAGCAGTCGGACTTGGGCTGAAGCTTTCTTT. As protein: CASSRTWAEAFF.